The source of this TCR beta chain is a study of T cell responses to AZD1222 COVID-19 vaccine. Repertoires were generated with immunoSEQ multiplex PCR, while TCRdb's copy carries only in-frame clones and drops some. Among more than 110,000 clones listed, 88% were seen once. V lost 3 bases, J lost 0 bases, and 12 bases lay in between. CDR1 LNHDA and CDR2 SQIVND come from the germline V gene (reference sequence). CDR3 length equals 15 residues. The V call is TRBV19, the J call TRBJ2-7; D possibly corresponds to TRBD1 (5 bases). This sample comprised peripheral blood, obtained 28 days after the second AZD1222 dose. The receptor was derived from an adult who received the AZD1222 COVID-19 vaccine. As DNA, the CDR3 is TGTGCCAGTAGTATCGAGGCAGGGCCCTCCTACGAGCAGTACTTC. Translation: CASSIEAGPSYEQYF.